This is a list of T cell receptor beta chains from one sample in a study of OX40 agonist ivuxolimab in advanced cancers. This table comes from immunoSEQ multiplex PCR, and its TCRdb copy is limited to in-frame clones, with some not included. The sample has roughly 89,000 clones; around four fifths are singletons. This specimen was CD4+ or CD8+ T cells sorted from blood, taken in a trial of the OX40 agonist ivuxolimab. These receptor sequences come from an adult with an advanced solid tumor such as melanoma, head and neck, liver or kidney cancer. CDR3s include the opening cysteine and the closing phenylalanine or tryptophan. A D gene is named only where the DNA matches it firmly. Only some rows state a clone size, as once, few, many or a class for expanded clones.

clone_size cdr3_length d_call j_call v_call cdr3_aa cdr3_nt
- 15 TRBD1 TRBJ2-1 TRBV11-1 CASSVRDRPYNEQFF TGTGCCAGCAGCGTCCGGGACAGGCCCTACAATGAGCAGTTCTTC
- 13 - TRBJ1-6 TRBV7-8 CASSLDENSPLHF TGTGCCAGCAGCTTAGATGAAAATTCACCCCTCCACTTT
- 15 - TRBJ2-3 TRBV5-1 CASSLARTVTDTQYF TGCGCCAGCAGCTTGGCCCGGACCGTGACAGATACGCAGTATTTT
- 13 TRBD1 TRBJ2-1 TRBV18 CASSQDRGNEQFF TGTGCCAGCTCACAAGACAGGGGCAATGAGCAGTTCTTC
- 17 - TRBJ2-3 TRBV7-2 CASSLSTSSGYTDTQYF TGTGCCAGCAGCTTAAGCACATCATCAGGATACACAGATACGCAGTATTTT
few 15 - TRBJ1-1 TRBV21-1 CASSNTQGSGTEAFF TGTGCCAGCAGCAACACACAGGGGTCGGGCACTGAAGCTTTCTTT
few 13 TRBD1 TRBJ1-2 TRBV29-1 CSALLQGVRGYTF TGCAGCGCCCTTCTACAGGGGGTAAGAGGCTACACCTTC
- 15 - TRBJ1-5 TRBV11-2 CASSLDTGFNQPQHF TGTGCCAGCAGCTTAGATACAGGTTTCAATCAGCCCCAGCATTTT
- 12 - TRBJ2-3 TRBV9 CASSVGEGTQYF TGTGCCAGCAGCGTAGGAGAGGGTACGCAGTATTTT
- 13 - TRBJ1-1 TRBV30 CAWRRGRNTEAFF TGTGCCTGGAGGCGCGGCAGGAACACTGAAGCTTTCTTT
- 14 - TRBJ2-3 TRBV19 CASSPWDYTDTQYF TGTGCCAGTAGTCCGTGGGATTACACAGATACGCAGTATTTT
- 14 - TRBJ1-2 TRBV7-9 CASSLTGTDYGYTF TGTGCCAGCAGCTTAACCGGCACGGACTATGGCTACACCTTC
- 15 TRBD2 TRBJ2-1 TRBV6-1 CASSEVSGGYNEQFF TGTGCCAGCAGTGAAGTATCGGGGGGGTACAATGAGCAGTTCTTC
- 13 - TRBJ2-5 TRBV2 CASSEKARETQYF TGTGCCAGCAGTGAAAAGGCGAGAGAGACCCAGTACTTC
- 11 - TRBJ2-1 TRBV27 CGSGRTNEQFF TGTGGCTCGGGGCGGACCAATGAGCAGTTCTTC
- 14 - TRBJ2-3 TRBV10-3 CAISESISTDTQYF TGTGCCATCAGTGAGTCGATCAGCACAGATACGCAGTATTTT
- 19 - TRBJ1-5 TRBV23-1 CASSQSPGQGWDSNQPQHF TGCGCCAGCAGTCAATCACCCGGGCAGGGGTGGGATAGCAATCAGCCCCAGCATTTT
- 13 - TRBJ2-2 TRBV7-2 CASTIWGAGELFF TGTGCCAGCACCATTTGGGGGGCCGGGGAGCTGTTTTTT
- 17 TRBD2 TRBJ2-2 TRBV7-3 CASSPSPGGPHTGELFF TGTGCCAGCAGCCCAAGCCCGGGGGGGCCGCACACCGGGGAGCTGTTTTTT
- 13 TRBD1 TRBJ2-3 TRBV28 CASMTGPTDTQYF TGTGCCAGTATGACAGGGCCCACAGATACGCAGTATTTT
once 14 TRBD1 TRBJ2-2 TRBV6-7 CSNPDRENTGELFF TGTTCCAACCCTGACAGGGAGAACACCGGGGAGCTGTTTTTT
few 11 - TRBJ1-4 TRBV2 CASSERVKLFF TGTGCCAGCAGTGAGAGGGTAAAACTGTTTTTT
- 13 - TRBJ1-1 TRBV18 CASSQAGNTEAFF TGTGCCAGCTCACAGGCAGGGAACACTGAAGCTTTCTTT
- 15 - TRBJ2-1 TRBV18 CASSPGGLSYNEQFF TGTGCCAGCTCACCAGGGGGGCTTTCCTACAATGAGCAGTTCTTC
- 13 TRBD1 TRBJ1-6 TRBV19 CASRVDRGSPLHF TGTGCCAGTAGGGTGGACAGGGGTTCACCCCTCCACTTT
- 19 TRBD2 TRBJ2-5 TRBV4-3 CASSQAGASGGRRQETQYF TGCGCCAGCAGCCAAGCAGGGGCTAGCGGGGGACGACGCCAAGAGACCCAGTACTTC
once 14 - TRBJ2-1 TRBV7-3 CASSSPGQYNEQFF TGTGCCAGCAGCTCCCCCGGACAGTACAATGAGCAGTTCTTC